The 18 T cell receptor beta chains below were found in one sample sequenced in a study of T cell repertoires and HLA-DP antigens. Their antigen targets remain unknown. The table came from immunoSEQ multiplex PCR; TCRdb's copy has only in-frame clones and leaves some out. The data contain some 120,000 clones, 85% to 95% of them singletons. The sequenced sample consisted of CD4+ T cells from PBMCs. The source is a woman aged 18-29 years in good health and CMV-seronegative.

This clone was recorded once. The J gene is TRBJ1-1, the V gene TRBV19, with D possibly matching TRBD1 (6 bases). V dropped 3 bases and J dropped 5 bases, with 10 bases sitting between them. This CDR3 region has 13 residues. Germline lookup yields CDR1 LNHDA and CDR2 SQIVND (reference sequence). CDR3 sequence reads: CASSMGGWTEAFF. The CDR3 DNA reads TGTGCCAGTAGTATGGGGGGCTGGACTGAAGCTTTCTTT.

The rearrangement links TRBV9 to TRBJ2-2; D call uncertain. Trimming took off 0 bases at V and 8 bases at J, with 11 bases between the two ends. Germline CDR1 and CDR2: SGDLS and YYNGEE. The CDR3 is 14 residues long. As DNA, the CDR3 is TGTGCCAGCAGCGTAGCTACTCTGAGTGGGGAGCTGTTTTTT. Translating it yields CASSVATLSGELFF.

This clone was detected once. The chain uses TRBV5-1 and TRBJ2-2, with a possible D match to TRBD1 (5 bases). Germline values: CDR1 SGHRS, CDR2 YFSETQ. V was cut by 4 bases and J by 0 bases, with 16 bases left in between. This CDR3 contains 17 residues. For the CDR3, the DNA is TGCGCCAGCAGCCGCTTAGGGGCAGGACCGAACACCGGGGAGCTGTTTTTT. It encodes CASSRLGAGPNTGELFF.

The rearrangement links TRBV28 to TRBJ1-5; TRBD1 matches at 7 bases. The V segment lost 5 bases and the J segment 5 bases; nucleotides outside the gene matches: 9. CDR3 size: 15 residues. Germline V gives CDR1 MDHEN, CDR2 SYDVKM. CDR3 sequence: CASSLDRDRYQPQHF. CDR3 nucleotide sequence: TGTGCCAGCAGTCTCGACCGGGACAGATATCAGCCCCAGCATTTT.

J is TRBJ1-2 and V is TRBV11-1; TRBD1 agrees at 7 bases. In germline, CDR1 is SGHAT, CDR2 FQDESV (reference sequence). J gave up 5 bases and V 5 bases, and 14 bases lay outside the gene matches. The CDR3 totals 16 residues. The CDR3 protein is CASSPHEGAGRYGYTF. For the CDR3, the DNA is TGTGCCAGCAGCCCCCACGAGGGGGCGGGTAGATATGGCTACACCTTC.

V is TRBV19 and J is TRBJ2-1, with D unclear. V dropped 8 bases and J dropped 1 base, with 9 bases sitting between them. Germline CDR1 is LNHDA and CDR2 is SQIVND (reference sequence). The CDR3 is 13 amino acids. CDR3 sequence reads: CASLQDSYNEQFF. The CDR3 DNA reads TGTGCCAGTTTGCAGGATTCCTACAATGAGCAGTTCTTC.

The rearrangement joins TRBV5-6 to TRBJ2-7; tentative D call: TRBD1 (6 bases). Germline V gives CDR1 SGHDT, CDR2 YYEEEE. CDR3 size: 14 residues. The V end lost 3 bases, the J end lost 4 bases, and 14 bases lay between the germline ends. The CDR3 region has the DNA TGTGCCAGCAGCTCGTACGCCCAGGGGTACGAGCAGTACGTC. Translating gives CASSSYAQGYEQYV.

The chain is built from TRBV19 and TRBJ1-6, with D maybe TRBD1 (6 bases). The CDR3 has 15 amino acids. V lost 5 bases to trimming and J lost 8 bases, with 16 bases between them. Germline CDR1 LNHDA, CDR2 SQIVND (reference sequence). DNA of the CDR3: TGTGCCAGTAGTCGTCTTCAGGGGCTGGATTCACCCCTCCACTTT. Its protein product is CASSRLQGLDSPLHF. The variable domain in full, with the rest retrieved from reference TRBV19 and TRBJ1-6, is DGGITQSPKYLFRKEGQNVTLSCEQNLNHDAMYWYRQDPGQGLRLIYYSQIVNDFQKGDIAEGYSVSREKKESFPLTVTSAQKNPTAFYLCASSRLQGLDSPLHFGNGTRLTVT.

This clone has a single count. V usage is TRBV15 and J usage is TRBJ1-1; D perhaps matches TRBD1 (5 bases). The CDR3 sequence is 16 residues long. The ends were cut back, 4 bases at V and 3 bases at J, with 18 bases in the middle. Looked up from germline, CDR1 is LNHNV and CDR2 is YYDKDF (reference sequence). For the CDR3, the DNA is TGTGCCACCAGCAACCTTAGGCTAGGAGGGGACACTGAAGCTTTCTTT. Translated: CATSNLRLGGDTEAFF.

This chain links TRBV28 with TRBJ1-1; weak D call: TRBD1 (5 bases). Per germline, CDR1 MDHEN and CDR2 SYDVKM. Trimming shortened V by 4 bases and J by 8 bases, and 11 bases separated the two germline ends. The CDR3 has 12 amino acids. The CDR3 protein is CASSSLGPEAFF. The CDR3 DNA follows: TGTGCCAGCAGTTCGTTGGGGCCAGAAGCTTTCTTT.

The chain employs TRBV6-5 and TRBJ2-7; 11 nucleotides agree with TRBD1. After removal of 5 bases from V and 3 bases from J, the junction contained 6 bases not matched to a gene. This CDR3 contains 15 residues. CDR1 and CDR2 (germline): MNHEY, SVGAGI. The CDR3 nucleotides are TGTGCCAGCAGTCGAGGACAGGGGGCTGTCTACGAGCAGTACGTC. Translation gives CASSRGQGAVYEQYV.

The chain carries TRBV6-4 and TRBJ2-5; D may be TRBD1 or TRBD2 (6 bases each). Trimming shortened V by 3 bases and J by 7 bases, and 12 bases separated the two germline ends. This CDR3 comprises 13 residues. Germline V CDR1 and CDR2: MRHNA, SNTAGT. The CDR3 loop is CASSEQQGGTQYF. The CDR3 DNA sequence: TGTGCCAGCAGTGAACAACAGGGAGGGACCCAGTACTTC.

The V gene is TRBV28, the J gene TRBJ1-3, with unresolved D. The V gene's germline CDR1 is MDHEN and CDR2 SYDVKM. The CDR3 length is 14 residues. The germline V and J ends were trimmed by 5 bases and 0 bases, with 8 bases remaining between them. CDR3 sequence reads: CASSLPGSGNTIYF. For the CDR3, the DNA is TGTGCCAGCAGTCTCCCCGGCTCTGGAAACACCATATATTTT.

Comments on this clone: The CDR3 does not end in the conserved phenylalanine or tryptophan, so this is likely a read error. The DNA is left out, because the CDR3 cannot be placed on it with certainty; the CDR3 is given as TCRdb lists it. The CDR3 here is CASSLELYSLGIL. The V call is TRBV7-2, the J call TRBJ1-2. The CDR3 is 13 residues long, counting both termini. Germline lookup yields CDR1 SGHTA and CDR2 FQGNSA.

J is TRBJ1-5 and V is TRBV7-9; D is possibly TRBD1 (5 bases). V lost 4 bases to trimming and J lost 8 bases, with 15 bases between them. The CDR3 covers 14 residues. Germline CDR1 SEHNR, CDR2 FQNEAQ (reference sequence). DNA of the CDR3: TGTGCCAGCAGCTCCGGGGCAGGGATAAAGCCCCAGCATTTT. Amino acids: CASSSGAGIKPQHF. The complete variable domain, with remaining parts taken from reference TRBV7-9 and TRBJ1-5, reads DTGVSQNPRHKITKRGQNVTFRCDPISEHNRLYWYRQTLGQGPEFLTYFQNEAQLEKSRLLSDRFSAERPKGSFSTLEIQRTEQGDSAMYLCASSSGAGIKPQHFGDGTRLSIL.

V usage is TRBV5-5 and J usage is TRBJ1-2, with D perhaps matching TRBD1 (5 bases). Germline assignment: CDR1 SGHKS and CDR2 YYEKEE (reference sequence). The ends were cut back, 5 bases at V and 4 bases at J, with 15 bases in the middle. CDR3 length: 14 residues. The CDR3: CASRPRGRFYGYTF. The CDR3 nucleotides read TGTGCCAGCAGGCCGAGGGGCAGATTCTATGGCTACACCTTC.

J is TRBJ2-1 and V is TRBV10-3; 14 bases are shared with TRBD2. CDR3 length equals 21 residues. V gave up 0 bases and J gave up 9 bases; unmatched junction bases: 19. Germline CDR1 and CDR2: ENHRY and SYGVKD. Here the CDR3 reads CAISESGRGSTSGRALGEQFF. For the CDR3, the DNA is TGTGCCATCAGTGAGTCGGGTAGAGGGTCGACTAGCGGGAGGGCCTTGGGTGAGCAGTTCTTC.

This sequence joins TRBV14 and TRBJ2-3; D assignment may be TRBD1 or TRBD2 (5 bases each). Trimming took off 3 bases at V and 0 bases at J, with 10 bases between the two ends. CDR1 SGHDN and CDR2 FVKESK come from the germline V gene. The CDR3 consists of 15 residues. CDR3 nucleotide sequence: TGTGCCAGCAGCCAGATGGGACCGAGCACAGATACGCAGTATTTT. Its translation is CASSQMGPSTDTQYF.